The 32 T cell receptor beta chains below all came from one sample that was sequenced in a study of siplizumab effects on memory and regulatory T cells. Here immunoSEQ multiplex PCR was the method, and the copy in TCRdb shows in-frame clones only, minus some. Found here are 65,000 to 85,000 clones, 93% of them singletons; the top ten hold approximately 5.3%. The sample consisted of CD8+ T cells sorted from blood. These receptors all stem from a human donor in good health.

The chain couples TRBV7-9 to TRBJ2-7; D may be TRBD1 (5 bases). Per the germline V gene, CDR1 is SEHNR and CDR2 is FQNEAQ (reference sequence). Trimming removed 4 bases from V and 0 bases from J, with 13 bases in between. This CDR3 has 15 amino acids. The CDR3 nucleotides read TGTGCCAGCAGCTCTACCCTGACAGCCTCCTACGAGCAGTACTTC. Protein: CASSSTLTASYEQYF.

The genes are TRBV7-9 and TRBJ1-1, with 7 nucleotides matching TRBD1. The V segment lost 5 bases and the J segment 5 bases; nucleotides outside the gene matches: 11. Germline assignment: CDR1 SEHNR and CDR2 FQNEAQ (reference sequence). The CDR3 sequence is 15 residues long. Here the CDR3 DNA reads TGTGCCAGCAGCCCTACCAAAGGGGGCGAGACTGAAGCTTTCTTT. Protein: CASSPTKGGETEAFF.

The chain combines TRBV27 with TRBJ2-3; TRBD2 is a possible D gene (6 bases). This CDR3 comprises 16 residues. Germline CDR1 is MNHEY and CDR2 is SMNVEV (reference sequence). Trimming took off 5 bases at V and 5 bases at J, with 20 bases between the two ends. The CDR3 is CASSPPRGGGLDTQYF. CDR3 in DNA: TGTGCCAGCAGTCCCCCCCGGGGAGGAGGGCTAGATACGCAGTATTTT.

The rearrangement uses TRBV7-9 and TRBJ1-2, with 12 bases matching TRBD1. CDR1 SEHNR and CDR2 FQNEAQ come from the germline V gene (reference sequence). The CDR3 loop spans 16 amino acids. Unmatched junction bases numbered 9, after V lost 2 bases and J lost 8 bases. The CDR3 bases are TGTGCCAGCAGCTTAAGGATCGGGACAGGGGGCATCGGCTACACCTTC. Residues: CASSLRIGTGGIGYTF. Drawing the rest from reference TRBV7-9 and TRBJ1-2, the complete variable domain is DTGVSQNPRHKITKRGQNVTFRCDPISEHNRLYWYRQTLGQGPEFLTYFQNEAQLEKSRLLSDRFSAERPKGSFSTLEIQRTEQGDSAMYLCASSLRIGTGGIGYTFGSGTRLTVV.

The rearrangement joins TRBV19 to TRBJ1-1, with D maybe TRBD1 (6 bases). Germline CDR1 LNHDA, CDR2 SQIVND (reference sequence). Trimming took 5 bases from V and 4 from J, leaving 11 bases between them. The CDR3 spans 13 residues. The CDR3 nucleotides read TGTGCCAGTAGTCCTTCAGGGGCCACTGAAGCTTTCTTT. Its translation: CASSPSGATEAFF. The full variable domain, completed using reference TRBV19 and TRBJ1-1, is DGGITQSPKYLFRKEGQNVTLSCEQNLNHDAMYWYRQDPGQGLRLIYYSQIVNDFQKGDIAEGYSVSREKKESFPLTVTSAQKNPTAFYLCASSPSGATEAFFGQGTRLTVV.

V is TRBV15 and J is TRBJ1-2, with 8 bases identical to TRBD1. The CDR3 runs to 15 residues. With V trimmed by 4 bases and J by 3 bases, 7 bases remained unmatched. CDR1 is LNHNV and CDR2 is YYDKDF in the germline V gene (reference sequence). CDR3 sequence: CATSTHQDRDYGYTF. CDR3 sequence (DNA): TGTGCCACCAGCACCCATCAGGACAGGGACTATGGCTACACCTTC.

The chain recombines TRBV5-6 with TRBJ2-4, with 8 bases that match TRBD2. V lost 0 bases, J lost 1 base, and 9 bases stayed unmatched. The CDR3 loop spans 18 amino acids. In germline, CDR1 is SGHDT, CDR2 YYEEEE. CDR3 in DNA: TGTGCCAGCAGCTTGGGGCTAGCGGGTCCCAAGGCCAAAAACATTCAGTACTTC. Protein: CASSLGLAGPKAKNIQYF.

The chain is built from TRBV7-3 and TRBJ2-5; 8 nucleotides match TRBD1. Germline V gene sequence: CDR1 SGHTA, CDR2 FQGTGA. V was clipped by 6 bases and J by 3 bases; unmatched bases: 18. The CDR3 contains 18 residues. The CDR3 loop is CASRTVGSDRGKEETQYF. The CDR3 coding sequence is TGTGCCAGCAGAACGGTGGGCTCTGACAGGGGCAAGGAAGAGACCCAGTACTTC.

V gene TRBV30 combines with J gene TRBJ2-5; 8 bases agree with TRBD2. The germline gives CDR1 GTSNPN, CDR2 SVGIG (reference sequence). CDR3 length equals 13 residues. V lost 3 bases and J lost 5; bases outside the gene matches: 5. In DNA form, the CDR3 reads TGTGCCTGGAGCGGGGGGGACGGGGAGACCCAGTACTTC. Protein sequence: CAWSGGDGETQYF.

CDR3 in amino acids: CAISGERGGPGELFF. CDR3 nucleotides: TGTGCCATCAGTGGGGAGCGGGGGGGACCCGGGGAGCTGTTTTTT. The chain carries TRBV10-3 and TRBJ2-2, with 10 bases lining up with TRBD2. The germline V gene encodes CDR1 ENHRY and CDR2 SYGVKD. Trimming cost V 4 bases and J 6 bases; bases outside gene matches: 5. CDR3 size: 15 residues.

The chain's CDR3 is CASSNPGTVITDTQYF. The CDR3 DNA reads TGTGCCAGCAGTAATCCCGGGACGGTAATCACAGATACGCAGTATTTT. The chain is built from TRBV7-2 and TRBJ2-3; the D call may be TRBD1 or TRBD2 (5 bases each). The CDR3 totals 16 residues. The germline V and J ends were trimmed by 6 bases and 2 bases, with 18 bases remaining between them. Germline V gene lookup returns CDR1 SGHTA and CDR2 FQGNSA.

The CDR3 loop is CASSLGATNEKLFF. The DNA of the CDR3 is TGTGCCAGCAGCTTGGGTGCAACTAATGAAAAACTGTTTTTT. The chain is built from TRBV5-4 and TRBJ1-4, with no clear D. CDR3 length: 14 amino acids. Between the trimmed V and J ends, which lost 0 bases and 0 bases, there was a span of 3 bases. From germline, CDR1 is SGHNT and CDR2 YYREEE (reference sequence).

J is TRBJ2-1 and V is TRBV19, with D uncertain. The CDR3 is 13 amino acids. From germline, CDR1 is LNHDA and CDR2 SQIVND (reference sequence). Deletions cut 3 bases from V and 3 bases from J, with 6 bases between. The CDR3 protein is CASSMEIYNEQFF. For the CDR3, the DNA is TGTGCCAGTAGTATGGAAATCTACAATGAGCAGTTCTTC.

Remarks on this clone: Other DNA sequences in the same sample also yield this CDR3. This chain links TRBV11-2 with TRBJ1-2, with 9 positions matching TRBD1. Germline-derived CDR1 and CDR2 are SGHAT and FQNNGV. The CDR3 runs 14 residues. V lost 5 bases, J lost 7 bases, and 8 bases stayed unmatched. CDR3 coding DNA: TGTGCCAGCAGCGAGGGACAGGGAGGCTCTGGCTACACCTTC. It encodes CASSEGQGGSGYTF.

On this clone itself: Distinct nucleotide sequences in the sample also encode this CDR3. The V and J genes are TRBV27 and TRBJ1-5, with unresolved D. V was clipped by 2 bases and J by 4 bases, with 6 bases between them. Per the germline V gene, CDR1 is MNHEY and CDR2 is SMNVEV (reference sequence). The CDR3 has 13 amino acids. The CDR3 is CASSLTGNQPQHF. The CDR3 coding sequence is TGTGCCAGCAGTTTAACGGGGAATCAGCCCCAGCATTTT.

Comment on this clone: This may come from a read error, since a much larger clone is one base off. The CDR3 region is CASSTDTQYF. The CDR3, as DNA: TGTGCCAGCTCCACAGATACGCAGTATTTT. The chain has TRBV2 and TRBJ2-3, with D uncertain. CDR3 length equals 10 residues. CDR1 and CDR2 from the germline V gene are SNHLY and FYNNEI. V lost 8 bases and J lost 2, with 2 bases in between. The variable domain in full, completed from reference TRBV2 and TRBJ2-3, reads EPEVTQTPSHQVTQMGQEVILRCVPISNHLYFYWYRQILGQKVEFLVSFYNNEISEKSEIFDDQFSVERPDGSNFTLKIRSTKLEDSAMYFCASSTDTQYFGPGTRLTVL.

The gene calls are TRBV4-1 and TRBJ1-1, with D unclear. Germline values: CDR1 MGHRA, CDR2 YSYEKL. V was pared by 3 bases and J by 3 bases, with 17 bases between. The CDR3 has 16 residues. CDR3 bases: TGCGCCAGCAGCCAGACCTCGGAGGGAGCGCACACTGAAGCTTTCTTT. Protein sequence: CASSQTSEGAHTEAFF.

For the CDR3, the DNA is TGTGCCAGCAGCGTAACTCGGGCCGGGGCCAACGTCCTGACTTTC. Residues: CASSVTRAGANVLTF. The rearrangement joins TRBV9 to TRBJ2-6; D is unresolved. Trimming pared 1 base from V and 4 bases from J, leaving 9 bases between. The CDR3 spans 15 residues. CDR1 is SGDLS and CDR2 is YYNGEE in the germline V gene. The full variable domain, rest sourced from reference TRBV9 and TRBJ2-6, is DSGVTQTPKHLITATGQRVTLRCSPRSGDLSVYWYQQSLDQGLQFLIQYYNGEERAKGNILERFSAQQFPDLHSELNLSSLELGDSALYFCASSVTRAGANVLTFGAGSRLTVL.

This chain uses TRBV29-1 with TRBJ2-2; D uncertain. CDR3 length equals 12 residues. CDR1 and CDR2 (germline): SQVTM, ANQGSEA. With 5 bases removed from V and 6 bases from J, the gap between germline ends came to 10 bases. CDR3 residues: CSVLNMAGELFF. CDR3 coding DNA: TGCAGCGTTCTAAATATGGCCGGGGAGCTGTTTTTT.

The V and J genes are TRBV11-2 and TRBJ2-3, with D tentatively TRBD2 (6 bases). This CDR3 region has 16 residues. V was shortened by 0 bases and J by 1 base, with 11 bases between the two germline ends. CDR1 and CDR2 from the germline V gene are SGHAT and FQNNGV. The chain's CDR3 is CASSLDAGSRTDTQYF. For the CDR3, the DNA is TGTGCCAGCAGCTTAGATGCGGGGAGCCGCACAGATACGCAGTATTTT.

The DNA for the CDR3 is TGTGCCAGCAGTGAATGGTGGAATCAGCCCCAGCATTTT. Encoded protein: CASSEWWNQPQHF. The rearrangement links TRBV6-1 to TRBJ1-5; D gene ambiguous. V was cut by 2 bases and J by 4 bases, with 6 bases left in between. CDR3 length: 13 amino acids. Per germline, CDR1 MNHNS and CDR2 SASEGT.

This clone was detected once. The chain has TRBV19 and TRBJ2-7; D may match TRBD1 or TRBD2 (5 bases each). CDR1 is LNHDA and CDR2 is SQIVND in the germline V gene (reference sequence). This CDR3 comprises 14 residues. Trimming took 5 bases from V and 1 from J, leaving 12 bases between them. In nucleotides, the CDR3 is TGTGCCAGTAGTCTGGGACCCGAATCCTACGAGCAGTACTTC. Translating it yields CASSLGPESYEQYF.

The sample holds a few counts of this clone. This chain connects TRBV4-1 to TRBJ1-6, with D unclear. The CDR3 totals 18 residues. Trimming took off 0 bases at V and 2 bases at J, with 14 bases between the two ends. Germline CDR1 reads MGHRA; CDR2 reads YSYEKL. CDR3 sequence: CASSQDSWGSPYNSPLHF. The CDR3 region has the DNA TGCGCCAGCAGCCAAGATTCCTGGGGTTCCCCCTATAATTCACCCCTCCACTTT.

The chain combines TRBV4-3 with TRBJ2-5; D gene unclear. The ends were cut back, 0 bases at V and 5 bases at J, with 13 bases in the middle. CDR1 and CDR2 (germline): LGHNA, YSLEER. The CDR3 covers 15 residues. The CDR3 here is CASSQDLGGAETQYF. The CDR3 nucleotides read TGCGCCAGCAGCCAAGATCTTGGCGGCGCGGAGACCCAGTACTTC.

The chain has TRBV14 and TRBJ2-1, with D maybe TRBD2 (7 bases). V lost 5 bases, J lost 2 bases, and 10 bases lay in between. This CDR3 has 14 amino acids. From germline, CDR1 is SGHDN and CDR2 FVKESK. CDR3 in DNA: TGTGCCAGCAGCAGGGGGGGAACCTACAATGAGCAGTTCTTC. This sequence encodes CASSRGGTYNEQFF.

This clone was observed a single time. At one boundary the junction diverges from the germline segment, which might be a read error. This chain links TRBV6-6 with TRBJ1-2; 9 bases are a match to TRBD1. The CDR3 has 15 amino acids. Germline CDR1 and CDR2: MNHNY and SVGAGI (reference sequence). The CDR3 DNA is TGTGCCAGCAGTTACTCCCCGGGACAGGGTTATGGCCACACCTTC. This sequence encodes CASSYSPGQGYGHTF.

The chain links TRBV6-5 to TRBJ2-5; D is possibly TRBD1 (5 bases). The J call may be faulty, since TRBJ2-7 better matches the DNA end. This CDR3 comprises 12 residues. Germline CDR1 is MNHEY and CDR2 is SVGAGI. The CDR3 DNA reads as TGTGCCAGCAGTTACGACAGCTACGAGCAGTACTTC. It is translated as CASSYDSYEQYF.

V usage is TRBV20-1 and J usage is TRBJ2-7, with D unclear. The length of the CDR3 is 10 residues. The germline CDR1 and CDR2 sequences are DFQATT and SNEGSKA (reference sequence). V lost 5 bases to trimming and J lost 7 bases, with 9 bases between them. The CDR3 region has the DNA TGCAGTGCTTCGGTGGGGGAGCAGTACTTC. It codes for CSASVGEQYF.

V and J are TRBV4-3 and TRBJ2-1, with TRBD2 matching 9 bases. The CDR3 runs 15 residues. After removal of 6 bases from V and 5 bases from J, the junction contained 8 bases not matched to a gene. Germline-derived CDR1 and CDR2 are LGHNA and YSLEER. The CDR3 sequence: CASSGGGAGNNEQFF. The CDR3 nucleotides read TGCGCCAGCAGTGGCGGGGGGGCGGGGAACAATGAGCAGTTCTTC.

This chain connects TRBV5-1 to TRBJ1-1; D might be TRBD1 (6 bases). V was shortened by 1 base and J by 5 bases, with 9 bases between the two germline ends. CDR3 length equals 13 residues. Germline values: CDR1 SGHRS, CDR2 YFSETQ. CDR3 coding DNA: TGCGCCAGCAGCTTGACAGGGAAGACTGAAGCTTTCTTT. Translation gives CASSLTGKTEAFF. Full variable domain (remainder filled in from reference TRBV5-1 and TRBJ1-1): KAGVTQTPRYLIKTRGQQVTLSCSPISGHRSVSWYQQTPGQGLQFLFEYFSETQRNKGNFPGRFSGRQFSNSRSEMNVSTLELGDSALYLCASSLTGKTEAFFGQGTRLTVV.

V gene TRBV19 combines with J gene TRBJ2-2, with a possible D match to TRBD2 (6 bases). The V gene's germline CDR1 is LNHDA and CDR2 SQIVND (reference sequence). V lost 9 bases and J lost 1, with 12 bases in between. This CDR3 spans 14 amino acids. The CDR3 DNA sequence: TGTGCCAGCACTGGAGGGTGGAACACCGGGGAGCTGTTTTTT. This gives the protein CASTGGWNTGELFF.

V and J are TRBV4-2 and TRBJ1-2; tentative D call: TRBD1 (6 bases). The CDR3 covers 15 residues. Germline lookup yields CDR1 LGHNA and CDR2 YNFKEQ. With 1 base removed from V and 4 bases from J, the gap between germline ends came to 13 bases. The CDR3 DNA reads TGTGCCAGCAGCCAAGGTCAGGGGCTTAGCTATGGCTACACCTTC. Translating gives CASSQGQGLSYGYTF.